The rows below give T cell receptor beta chains drawn from one sample of a study of cytomegalovirus exposure and HLA in healthy donors. Profiled with immunoSEQ multiplex PCR; TCRdb holds only in-frame clones, not every one. The data show more than 250,000 clones, 75% to 90% seen once. Sequenced sample: PBMCs. The source is a woman under 30 in good health and CMV-seronegative. Both conserved end residues are trimmed from each CDR3. The order of the fields is J gene, V gene, CDR3 protein.

TRBJ1-1 TRBV18 ASSPDGGNTEAF
TRBJ1-1 TRBV14 ASSQVPGGRTEAF
TRBJ2-1 TRBV7-7 ASSTGYGNEQF
TRBJ2-3 TRBV6-5 ASSNGQGPQY
TRBJ2-5 TRBV5-1 ASTYSERAATQY
TRBJ2-1 TRBV4-2 ASSQGLAVNNEQF
TRBJ2-7 TRBV27 ASSLQAGVTYEQY
TRBJ1-4 TRBV2 AIGGQGDEKLF
TRBJ2-2 TRBV6-1 ASKLAGERSGELF
TRBJ2-5 TRBV6-5 ASSKEGPTQETQY
TRBJ2-1 TRBV27 ASAGALYNEQF
TRBJ1-2 TRBV19 ASSPRRGSSYT
TRBJ1-3 TRBV5-1 ASSTGGNSGNTIY
TRBJ2-2 TRBV20-1 SAPLRGELF
TRBJ1-1 TRBV30 AWSVTRRTEAF
TRBJ2-3 TRBV19 ASSRVDTQY
TRBJ2-1 TRBV7-8 ASSLVDWMGEQF
TRBJ1-4 TRBV27 ASSPTVTVTNEKLF
TRBJ1-2 TRBV7-2 ASSARLDRGTYGYT
TRBJ2-7 TRBV27 ASSLSGLAGGREQY
TRBJ1-4 TRBV27 ASSLLGSYNEKLF
TRBJ1-5 TRBV15 ATSRDSGQDAPQH